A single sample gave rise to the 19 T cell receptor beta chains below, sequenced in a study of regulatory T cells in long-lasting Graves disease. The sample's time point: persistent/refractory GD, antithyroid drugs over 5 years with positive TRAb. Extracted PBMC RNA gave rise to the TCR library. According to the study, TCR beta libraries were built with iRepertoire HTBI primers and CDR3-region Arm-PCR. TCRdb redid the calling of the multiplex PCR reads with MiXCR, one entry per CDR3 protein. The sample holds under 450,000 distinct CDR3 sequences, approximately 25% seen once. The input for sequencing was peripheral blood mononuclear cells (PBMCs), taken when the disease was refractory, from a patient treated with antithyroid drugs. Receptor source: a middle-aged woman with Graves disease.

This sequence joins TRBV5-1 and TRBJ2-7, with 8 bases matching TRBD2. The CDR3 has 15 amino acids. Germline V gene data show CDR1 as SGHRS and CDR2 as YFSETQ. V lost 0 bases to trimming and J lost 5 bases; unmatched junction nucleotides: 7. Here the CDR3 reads CASSLGREVYDEQYF. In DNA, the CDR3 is TGCGCCAGCAGCTTGGGGCGGGAGGTTTACGACGAGCAGTACTTC. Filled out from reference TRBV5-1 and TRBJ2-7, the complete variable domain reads KAGVTQTPRYLIKTRGQQVTLSCSPISGHRSVSWYQQTPGQGLQFLFEYFSETQRNKGNFPGRFSGRQFSNSRSEMNVSTLELGDSALYLCASSLGREVYDEQYFGPGTRLTVT.

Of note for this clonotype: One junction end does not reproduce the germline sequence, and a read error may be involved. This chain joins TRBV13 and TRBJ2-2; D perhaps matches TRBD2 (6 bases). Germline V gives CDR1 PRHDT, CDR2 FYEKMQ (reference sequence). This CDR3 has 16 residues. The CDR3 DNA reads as TGCGCCAGCAGCTTGGAGGGAGACCTGAACACCGGGGAGCTGTTTTTT. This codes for CASSLEGDLNTGELFF. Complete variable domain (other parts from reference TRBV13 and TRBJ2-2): AAGVIQSPRHLIKEKRETATLKCYPIPRHDTVYWYQQGPGQDPQFLISFYEKMQSDKGSIPDRFSAQQFSDYHSELNMSSLELGDSALYFCASSLEGDLNTGELFFGEGSRLTVL.

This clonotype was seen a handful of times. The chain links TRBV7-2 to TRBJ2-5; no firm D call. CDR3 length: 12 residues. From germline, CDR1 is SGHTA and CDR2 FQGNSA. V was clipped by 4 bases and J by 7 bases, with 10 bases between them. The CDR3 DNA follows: TGTGCCAGCAGCTACGGGCCCGGGACCCAGTACTTC. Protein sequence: CASSYGPGTQYF. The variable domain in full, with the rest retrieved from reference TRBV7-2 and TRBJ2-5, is GAGVSQSPSNKVTEKGKDVELRCDPISGHTALYWYRQSLGQGLEFLIYFQGNSAPDKSGLPSDRFSAERTGGSVSTLTIQRTQQEDSAVYLCASSYGPGTQYFGPGTRLLVL.

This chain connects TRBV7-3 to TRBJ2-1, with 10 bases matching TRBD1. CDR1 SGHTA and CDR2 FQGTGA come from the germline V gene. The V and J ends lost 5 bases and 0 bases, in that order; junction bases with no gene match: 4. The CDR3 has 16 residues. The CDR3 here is CASSPRTGGSYNEQFF. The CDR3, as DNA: TGTGCCAGCAGCCCGAGGACAGGGGGCTCCTACAATGAGCAGTTCTTC.

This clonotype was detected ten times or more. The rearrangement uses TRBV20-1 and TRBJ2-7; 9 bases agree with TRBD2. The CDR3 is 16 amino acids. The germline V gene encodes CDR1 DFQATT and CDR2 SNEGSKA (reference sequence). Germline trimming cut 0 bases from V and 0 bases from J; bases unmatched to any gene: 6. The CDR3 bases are TGCAGTGCTAGAGATCAACTAGCGGGTGACTCCTACGAGCAGTACTTC. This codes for CSARDQLAGDSYEQYF.

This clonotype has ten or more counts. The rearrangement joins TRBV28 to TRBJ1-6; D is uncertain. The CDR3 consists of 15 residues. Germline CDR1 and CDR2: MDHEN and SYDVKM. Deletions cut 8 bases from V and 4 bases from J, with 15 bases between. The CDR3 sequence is CASWKWRQYNSPLHF. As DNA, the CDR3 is TGTGCCAGCTGGAAATGGAGACAATATAATTCACCCCTCCACTTT.

CDR3 region: CASSYLLDRAGAFF. In DNA, the CDR3 is TGTGCCAGCAGTTACCTCCTAGACAGGGCCGGAGCTTTCTTT. The chain has TRBV6-2 or TRBV6-3 and TRBJ1-1; 7 bases are shared with TRBD1. Per the germline V gene, CDR1 is MNHEY and CDR2 is SVGEGT. There are 14 residues in the CDR3. The V segment lost 2 bases and the J segment 10 bases; nucleotides outside the gene matches: 10.

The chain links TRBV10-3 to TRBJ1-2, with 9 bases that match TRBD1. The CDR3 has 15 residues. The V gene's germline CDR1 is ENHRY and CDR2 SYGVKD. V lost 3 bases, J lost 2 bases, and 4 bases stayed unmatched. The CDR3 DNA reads TGTGCCATCAGTGATTCACAGGGGGCAAACTATGGCTACACCTTC. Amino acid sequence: CAISDSQGANYGYTF.

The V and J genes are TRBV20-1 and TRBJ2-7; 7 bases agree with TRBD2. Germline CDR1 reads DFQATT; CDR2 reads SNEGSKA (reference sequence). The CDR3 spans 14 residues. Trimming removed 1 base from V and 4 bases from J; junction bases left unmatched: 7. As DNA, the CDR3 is TGCAGTGCTAGAGTTCTAGCGGTTAGTTACGAGCAGTACTTC. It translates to CSARVLAVSYEQYF.

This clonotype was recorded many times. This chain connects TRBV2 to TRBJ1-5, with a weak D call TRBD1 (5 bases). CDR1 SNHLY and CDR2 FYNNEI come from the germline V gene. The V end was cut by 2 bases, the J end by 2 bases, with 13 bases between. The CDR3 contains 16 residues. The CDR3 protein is CASSEREGRGNQPQHF. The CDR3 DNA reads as TGTGCCAGCAGTGAAAGGGAGGGACGTGGCAATCAGCCCCAGCATTTT.

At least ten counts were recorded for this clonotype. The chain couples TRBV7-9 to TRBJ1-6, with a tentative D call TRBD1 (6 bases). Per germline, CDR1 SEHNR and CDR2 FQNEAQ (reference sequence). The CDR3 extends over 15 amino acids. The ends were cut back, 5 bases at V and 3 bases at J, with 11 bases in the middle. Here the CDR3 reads CASSPGQSYNSPLHF. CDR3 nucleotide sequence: TGTGCCAGCAGCCCCGGACAGAGCTATAATTCACCCCTCCACTTT.

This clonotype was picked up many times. The DNA of the CDR3 is TGTGCCAGCAGCCCAGGGGGGACAGGCAAAAACATTCAGTACTTC. The encoded protein is CASSPGGTGKNIQYF. The chain uses TRBV7-2 and TRBJ2-4, with 8 bases matching TRBD1. J was trimmed by 3 bases and V by 5 bases; bases with no gene match: 6. CDR3 length: 15 residues. The germline V gene encodes CDR1 SGHTA and CDR2 FQGNSA. Combining the CDR3 with reference TRBV7-2 and TRBJ2-4 gives the whole variable domain GAGVSQSPSNKVTEKGKDVELRCDPISGHTALYWYRQSLGQGLEFLIYFQGNSAPDKSGLPSDRFSAERTGGSVSTLTIQRTQQEDSAVYLCASSPGGTGKNIQYFGAGTRLSVL.

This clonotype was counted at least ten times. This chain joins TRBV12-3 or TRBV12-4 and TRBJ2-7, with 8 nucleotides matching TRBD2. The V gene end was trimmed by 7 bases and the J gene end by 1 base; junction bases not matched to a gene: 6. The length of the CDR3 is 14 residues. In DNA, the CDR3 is TGTGCCAGCAATCTCGGGGGGGTGTCCTACGAGCAGTACTTC. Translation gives CASNLGGVSYEQYF.

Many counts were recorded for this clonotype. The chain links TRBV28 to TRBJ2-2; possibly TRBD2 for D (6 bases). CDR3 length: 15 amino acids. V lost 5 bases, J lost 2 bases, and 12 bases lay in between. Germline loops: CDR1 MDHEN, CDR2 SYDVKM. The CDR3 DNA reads TGTGCCAGCAGTCTTACGGGACTCAACACCGGGGAGCTGTTTTTT. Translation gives CASSLTGLNTGELFF.

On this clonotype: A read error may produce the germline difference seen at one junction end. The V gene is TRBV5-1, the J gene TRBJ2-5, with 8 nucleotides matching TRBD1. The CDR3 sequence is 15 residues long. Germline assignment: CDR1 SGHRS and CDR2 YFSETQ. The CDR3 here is CANSATGTGQETQYF. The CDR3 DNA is TGCGCCAACAGCGCTACCGGGACAGGCCAAGAGACCCAGTACTTC.

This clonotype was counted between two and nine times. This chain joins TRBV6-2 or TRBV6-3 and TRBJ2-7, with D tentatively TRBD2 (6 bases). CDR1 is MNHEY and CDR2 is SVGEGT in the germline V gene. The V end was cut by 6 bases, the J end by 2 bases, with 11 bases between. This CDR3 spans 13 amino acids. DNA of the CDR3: TGTGCCAGCAGGGCGGGACTTGCCTACGAGCAGTACTTC. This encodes CASRAGLAYEQYF.

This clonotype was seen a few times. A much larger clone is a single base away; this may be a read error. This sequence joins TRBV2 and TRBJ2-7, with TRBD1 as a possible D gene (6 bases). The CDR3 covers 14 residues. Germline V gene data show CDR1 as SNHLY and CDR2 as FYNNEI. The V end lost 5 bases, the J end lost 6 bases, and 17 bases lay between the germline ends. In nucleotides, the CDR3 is TGTGCCAGCAGTCCCGAGACAGGAGCCGCCGAGCAGTACTTC. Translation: CASSPETGAAEQYF.

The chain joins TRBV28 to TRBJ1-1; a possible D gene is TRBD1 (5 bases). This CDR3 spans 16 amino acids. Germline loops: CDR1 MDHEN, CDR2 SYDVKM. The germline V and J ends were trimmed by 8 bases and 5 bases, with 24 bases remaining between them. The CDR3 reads CASLGQGGPKDTEAFF. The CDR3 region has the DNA TGTGCCAGCCTTGGGCAGGGAGGCCCGAAGGATACTGAAGCTTTCTTT.

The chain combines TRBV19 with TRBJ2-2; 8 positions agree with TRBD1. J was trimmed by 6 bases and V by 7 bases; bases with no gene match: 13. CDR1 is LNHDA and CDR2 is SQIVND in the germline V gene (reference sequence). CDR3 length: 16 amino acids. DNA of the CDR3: TGTGCCAGTAAGGCGGTAGGACAGGGTCGGTCCGGGGAGCTGTTTTTT. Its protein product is CASKAVGQGRSGELFF.